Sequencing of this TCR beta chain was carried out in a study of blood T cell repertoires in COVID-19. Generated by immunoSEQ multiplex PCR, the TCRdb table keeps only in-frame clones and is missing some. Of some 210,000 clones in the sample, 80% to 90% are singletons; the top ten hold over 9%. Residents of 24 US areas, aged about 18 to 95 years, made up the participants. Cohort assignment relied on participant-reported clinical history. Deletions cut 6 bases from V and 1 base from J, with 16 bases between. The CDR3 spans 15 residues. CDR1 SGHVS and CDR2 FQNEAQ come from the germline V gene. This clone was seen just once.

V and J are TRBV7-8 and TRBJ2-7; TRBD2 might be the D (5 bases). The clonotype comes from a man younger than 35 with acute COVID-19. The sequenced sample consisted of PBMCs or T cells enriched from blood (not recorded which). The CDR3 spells CASRHRGRTSYEQYF. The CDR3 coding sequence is TGTGCCAGCAGACATCGTGGACGGACTTCCTACGAGCAGTACTTC.